This record concerns one TCR beta chain sequence. Antigen specificity is unknown. This record comes from a study of response to subunit inactivated influenza vaccine. TCRdb reprocessed the RT-PCR reads with MiXCR, giving one entry per CDR3 protein. The sample has 550,000 to 600,000 distinct CDR3 sequences; 10% to 15% are singletons. This CDR3 is 15 amino acids long. CDR1 SEHNR and CDR2 FQNEAQ come from the germline V gene (reference sequence). V was pared by 4 bases and J by 6 bases, with 16 bases between. General study findings and limits: A suggestion made by the authors is that each seasonal influenza vaccination recruits few new T cells.

The genes are TRBV7-9 and TRBJ2-1; D may be TRBD1 (6 bases). The sequencing used PBMCs from blood, collected on the day of vaccination. The receptor's source is a man in his forties or fifties who received an inactivated influenza vaccine. CDR3 DNA: TGTGCCAGCAGCTCTTACCGGGACATAAGCAATGAGCAGTTCTTC. Amino acid sequence: CASSSYRDISNEQFF.